A single sample gave rise to the 18 T cell receptor beta chains below, sequenced in a study of blood T cell repertoires in COVID-19. Measured with immunoSEQ multiplex PCR; TCRdb has only the in-frame clones, and not every one. The top ten hold 1.5% to 2% of the sample, which has about 480,000 clones, 70% to 90% seen once. The sequencing input was PBMCs or T cells enriched from blood (not recorded which). These receptors originate from a woman aged 18-35 years with acute COVID-19.

The rearrangement uses TRBV5-1 and TRBJ2-7; the match to TRBD1 covers 7 bases. The CDR3 extends over 16 amino acids. Trimming removed 0 bases from V and 3 bases from J; junction bases left unmatched: 9. Germline V lookup: CDR1 SGHRS, CDR2 YFSETQ. Written as DNA, the CDR3 is TGCGCCAGCAGCTTGGCGCCGACAGGGTCGGTCTACGAGCAGTACTTC. Protein product: CASSLAPTGSVYEQYF.

The chain uses TRBV7-9 and TRBJ1-1; the match to TRBD1 covers 7 bases. The CDR3 length is 15 residues. J gave up 3 bases and V 4 bases, and 8 bases lay outside the gene matches. Germline CDR1 SEHNR, CDR2 FQNEAQ (reference sequence). In DNA form, the CDR3 reads TGTGCCAGCAGCTCAACAGGGGTAATAGACACTGAAGCTTTCTTT. Its protein product is CASSSTGVIDTEAFF.

The V and J genes are TRBV29-1 and TRBJ2-7; D is ambiguous. Per germline, CDR1 SQVTM and CDR2 ANQGSEA. V was shortened by 6 bases and J by 0 bases, with 12 bases between the two germline ends. This CDR3 is 13 amino acids long. The CDR3: CSVDPTGSYEQYF. The CDR3 coding sequence is TGCAGCGTCGATCCGACTGGCTCCTACGAGCAGTACTTC.

V is TRBV19 and J is TRBJ1-2; TRBD1 might be the D (5 bases). V was pared by 6 bases and J by 8 bases, with 13 bases between. From germline, CDR1 is LNHDA and CDR2 SQIVND (reference sequence). The CDR3 sequence is 12 residues long. CDR3 in amino acids: CASSLGQEGYTF. The CDR3 region has the DNA TGTGCCAGTAGCCTTGGACAAGAAGGCTACACCTTC.

The rearrangement joins TRBV5-8 to TRBJ2-3; 7 bases are a match to TRBD1. The CDR3 runs 15 residues. V dropped 4 bases and J dropped 1; count of bases not matched to a gene: 6. Germline CDR1 and CDR2: SGHTS and YDEGEE. CDR3 nucleotide sequence: TGTGCCAGCAGCCACAACAGGGGACGCACAGATACGCAGTATTTT. It specifies CASSHNRGRTDTQYF. Full variable domain (rest looked up from reference TRBV5-8 and TRBJ2-3): EAGVTQSPTHLIKTRGQQATLRCSPISGHTSVYWYQQALGLGLQFLLWYDEGEERNRGNFPPRFSGRQFPNYSSELNVNALELEDSALYLCASSHNRGRTDTQYFGPGTRLTVL.

J is TRBJ2-2 and V is TRBV7-8; possibly TRBD2 for D (7 bases). CDR3 length: 17 amino acids. V was clipped by 5 bases and J by 2 bases, with 18 bases between them. Germline loops: CDR1 SGHVS, CDR2 FQNEAQ. As DNA, the CDR3 is TGTGCCAGCAGCCCTCACATAGGGGGACTAAACACCGGGGAGCTGTTTTTT. Amino acid sequence: CASSPHIGGLNTGELFF.

The rearrangement uses TRBV6-2 or TRBV6-3 and TRBJ2-7; D gene uncertain. This CDR3 region has 15 residues. Germline V gives CDR1 MNHEY, CDR2 SVGEGT. Deletions cut 5 bases from V and 3 bases from J, with 17 bases between. Here the CDR3 reads CASSTPRGLNYEQYF. CDR3 bases: TGTGCCAGCAGTACCCCTCGAGGTCTGAACTACGAGCAGTACTTC.

The V gene is TRBV4-1, the J gene TRBJ2-3, with 7 bases lining up with TRBD1. The CDR3 consists of 16 residues. J gave up 3 bases and V 2 bases, and 8 bases lay outside the gene matches. Germline assignment: CDR1 MGHRA and CDR2 YSYEKL. DNA of the CDR3: TGCGCCAGCAGCCAACCGCGACAGGGATGGACAGATACGCAGTATTTT. Translating it yields CASSQPRQGWTDTQYF.

The chain recombines TRBV7-8 with TRBJ2-1; D not resolved. The V gene lost 3 bases and the J gene lost 8 bases, with 5 bases spanning the gap. Germline V lookup: CDR1 SGHVS, CDR2 FQNEAQ. CDR3 length equals 11 residues. CDR3 DNA: TGTGCCAGCAGCTTTCTAGATGAGCAGTTCTTC. Protein product: CASSFLDEQFF.

This chain joins TRBV28 and TRBJ1-3, with TRBD1 matching over 8 bases. The CDR3 is 13 residues long. V trimming: 2 bases; J trimming: 7 bases; junction bases outside the gene matches: 1. The V gene's germline CDR1 is MDHEN and CDR2 SYDVKM. The CDR3 is CASSLQGANTIYF. Written as DNA, the CDR3 is TGTGCCAGCAGTTTACAGGGGGCCAACACCATATATTTT.

The rearrangement links TRBV5-1 to TRBJ2-5; D is possibly TRBD2 (5 bases). This CDR3 contains 12 residues. The germline CDR1 and CDR2 sequences are SGHRS and YFSETQ. V was cut by 7 bases and J by 4 bases, with 11 bases left in between. Here the CDR3 reads CASSSGLETQYF. The CDR3 DNA reads TGCGCCAGCTCCTCGGGGTTAGAGACCCAGTACTTC.

The chain joins TRBV6-1 to TRBJ1-5; maybe TRBD1 (6 bases). Per germline, CDR1 MNHNS and CDR2 SASEGT. This CDR3 region has 14 residues. V was trimmed by 2 bases and J by 9 bases, leaving 14 bases between them. The CDR3 loop reads CASSETGLTSPQHF. The CDR3 coding sequence is TGTGCCAGCAGTGAAACAGGGCTGACATCGCCCCAGCATTTT.

This clone is a singleton in its sample. The genes are TRBV5-6 and TRBJ1-3, with D possibly TRBD1 on 5 matching bases. V lost 4 bases and J 3 bases, leaving 11 bases between the germline ends. The V gene's germline CDR1 is SGHDT and CDR2 YYEEEE. The CDR3 is 14 amino acids. Here the CDR3 reads CASSPRDFGNTIYF. The CDR3 DNA sequence: TGTGCCAGCAGCCCGAGGGACTTTGGAAACACCATATATTTT.

In its sample, this clone was seen once. The chain carries TRBV10-2 and TRBJ2-7; 7 nucleotides agree with TRBD1. J lost 5 bases, V lost 6 bases, and 13 bases had no gene match. This CDR3 region has 15 residues. Germline V gene sequence: CDR1 WSHSY, CDR2 SAAADI. In nucleotides, the CDR3 is TGCGCCAGCAGGAAGGGAGAGCTGCAGGGGGACGAGCAGTACTTC. It yields the protein CASRKGELQGDEQYF.

The V and J genes are TRBV18 and TRBJ2-3; 8 bases fit TRBD1. The CDR3 is 14 residues long. Germline loops: CDR1 KGHSH, CDR2 LQKENI. J was trimmed by 5 bases and V by 6 bases; bases with no gene match: 7. In nucleotides, the CDR3 is TGTGCCAGCTCGAAGGGACAGGCTAAAGATACGCAGTATTTT. It yields the protein CASSKGQAKDTQYF.

The V call is TRBV29-1, the J call TRBJ2-5; 8 bases fit TRBD2. Germline V gene lookup returns CDR1 SQVTM and CDR2 ANQGSEA. The J segment lost 5 bases and the V segment lost 2 bases, leaving 10 bases of the junction unmatched. CDR3 length: 15 amino acids. This CDR3 is CSVERVAGGWETQYF. Written as DNA, the CDR3 is TGCAGCGTTGAACGGGTGGCGGGAGGTTGGGAGACCCAGTACTTC.

This chain links TRBV10-1 with TRBJ1-5; D unresolved. The length of the CDR3 is 13 residues. V gave up 2 bases and J gave up 6 bases, with 8 bases separating them. CDR1 WNHNN and CDR2 SYGVQD come from the germline V gene (reference sequence). CDR3 amino acids: CASSEVGVQPQHF. CDR3 sequence (DNA): TGCGCCAGCAGTGAGGTCGGGGTTCAGCCCCAGCATTTT.

The chain has TRBV4-1 and TRBJ1-5, with a possible D match to TRBD1 (5 bases). This CDR3 region has 14 residues. The V gene's germline CDR1 is MGHRA and CDR2 YSYEKL. Trimming took 4 bases from V and 7 from J, leaving 14 bases between them. The CDR3: CASSPSQGQQPQHF. As DNA, the CDR3 is TGCGCCAGCAGCCCCTCGCAGGGTCAGCAGCCCCAGCATTTT.